This T cell receptor (beta chain) was documented in a study of T cells in Graves' hyperthyroidism and ophthalmopathy (dated by TCRdb to the late 2010s). At the level of the whole study: Peripheral blood was collected at initial diagnosis, before any treatment. TCR V-J signatures able to tell the groups apart were searched for in a discovery cohort of 90 to 100 patients, of whom 43 had Graves' ophthalmopathy and roughly 57 had stable Graves' hyperthyroidism. An independent validation cohort of around 19 hyperthyroidism patients and 15 or so patients who later progressed to ophthalmopathy tested prospective prediction of ophthalmopathy. The approximately 100 discovery patients were divided at random into training and test sets in a 7:3 ratio. The study also compared thyroid tissue and blood T-cell repertoires from 5 to 7 Graves' hyperthyroidism patients. Once sampling was done, hyperthyroidism patients were given methimazole at a starting dose of 30 mg daily, whereas ophthalmopathy patients were given high-dose intravenous methylprednisolone. According to the paper, TCR Vbeta CDR3 sequencing was carried out on some 140 peripheral blood samples, which came from 40 to 45 ophthalmopathy, under 80 hyperthyroidism and about 17 progressor patients.

CDR1 and CDR2 were assigned from the germline V gene as MNHNS and SASEGT. For this chain, trimming is 6 bases at the V end and 7 bases at the J end, and the number of junction bases without a gene match is 6. There are 13 amino acids in the CDR3, from cysteine to phenylalanine inclusive. The DNA shown is the 39-base CDR3, in frame from base 1. Overall study outcomes, separate from this receptor: Most expanded thyroid clonotypes (frequency above 0.001) were also detected in blood, suggesting blood repertoires may reflect thyroid immune responses. During validation, the model predicted progression to ophthalmopathy a median of around six months ahead of onset, with around 71% sensitivity and around 72% specificity. Sample size was not statistically predetermined, and blinding of investigators to group allocation was not performed. In cross-validation, a model built on a 13 V-J signature told ophthalmopathy apart from stable hyperthyroidism with approximately 90% sensitivity and 81% to 82% specificity, and in testing the same model reached 80%/75%.

Ophthalmopathy patients had moderately to severely active disease, Clinical Activity Score of at least 3, NOSPECS grade of at least 4, and duration under 3 months. Any patient with an uncontrolled infection, another autoimmune disease, pregnancy or lactation was excluded. Diagnoses were based on clinical symptoms, serum thyroxine and TRAb, thyroid ultrasound and orbital computed tomography. Ficoll-Paque density gradient centrifugation was used to isolate PBMCs from under 11 ml of fresh peripheral blood. Total RNA was extracted with Trizol reagent, and quality was checked on an Agilent 2100 Bioanalyzer. In its sample, this clonotype was seen many times. Its recognized antigen is unknown. Nothing much larger sits one base from this clone, and base qualities are not available. The TCR beta CDR3 regions were amplified from the RNA transcripts. The first round of RT-PCR for the TCR CDR3 was performed with the HTBI primer set and the Qiagen OneStep RT-PCR kit. Libraries were constructed in a second round of multiplex PCR, after which size selection and purification were performed. The libraries were sequenced on an Illumina HiSeq2000 using paired-end 100 bp reads. Turning to the authors' computational methods: SOAPnuke was used to process the raw data, with reads discarded if the reads contained adapters or uncalled bases, had a mean Phred below 15, or lacked an exact constant-primer or identifier match. COPE v1.2.5 was used to merge the high-quality paired reads, and each unique nucleotide sequence was defined as a clonotype. MiTCR v1.1 was used to align clonotypes to the IMGT TRBV, TRBD and TRBJ reference segments. The analysis was restricted to V-J combinations with a frequency above 0.0001, which together covered just over 98% of the repertoires. A TCS score was defined as the ratio between F50 (clonal expansion) and ExV (chaos), using BLOSUM62-based TCRdist between CDR3 peptides within each V-J. Welch's t-statistics and random forest reduced approximately 520 V-J features to some 14, which were used in a naive Bayes classifier (R e1071). TCRdb passed the public sequencing reads through fastp at Q25 and MiXCR, retaining productive beta sequences. A single entry per CDR3 protein holds the most common genes and DNA from its merged rows. The V and J calls shown here were made by TCRdb, not taken from the authors' results. The sample table records about 640,000 distinct CDR3 sequences; more than 12% of these occur just once. Jointly, the top ten make up roughly an eighth of the sample.

This chain is built from TRBV6-1 and TRBJ1-5, with TRBD1 identical over 7 junction bases. This TCR was recovered from a woman aged 50 to 60 with Graves' ophthalmopathy. Sequencing input: blood. In nucleotides, the sequence is TGTGCCAGCAGCCTACAGGGGAGGCAGCCCCAGCATTTT. Protein translation: CASSLQGRQPQHF.